This T cell receptor beta chain emerged from a study of CD8+CD57+ T cells in acquired aplastic anemia. Overall study: An average of approximately 3.4 ug of DNA was obtained from sorted CD4+ and CD8+ cells.

Patients who underwent sequencing had shown CD8+CD57+ cell expansion by flow cytometry. With regard to this clonotype: Its antigen is undetermined. The germline gene is not matched at one end of the junction; a read error may be the cause.

This CDR3 contains 14 residues. The germline gives CDR1 SGHVS, CDR2 FNYEAQ. Overall study results and limits: Statistical testing detected no significant gap in CD8+ Simpson's diversity between patients and controls. Common to patients and controls were approximately 30 CD8+ CDR3 sequences.

Profiling of TCR beta VDJ combinations and CDR3 sequences used genomic DNA as template. Each CDR3 protein gets one entry after TCRdb re-called the reads with MiXCR. The profile shows 270,000 or so distinct CDR3 sequences, roughly 80% of them singletons. The sequencing input was sorted CD4+, CD8+, or CD8+CD57+ T cells (not recorded which) from PBMCs. This chain links TRBV7-6 with TRBJ2-3; D is unclear. This clonotype was obtained from a human donor with aplastic anemia. CDR3 sequence: CASSLADDTGTYEF. CDR3 nucleotides: TGTGCCAGCAGCTTAGCTGACGACACGGGCACCTACGAGTTT.